This T cell receptor (beta chain) was sequenced during a study of T cells after yellow fever vaccination. Study background: CD3, CD45RA, CCR7 and CD95 sorting yielded EM, EMRA, CM and Tscm memory subsets. Researchers used SMART-Seq v4 Ultra Low Input to prepare fractions that had low cell numbers.

There are many counts of this clonotype. Germline CDR1 DFQATT, CDR2 SNEGSKA (reference sequence). This CDR3 has 15 amino acids. Trimming removed 0 bases at V and 0 bases at J, with 12 bases between. In TCRdb, the 5' RACE reads were re-called with MiXCR into one record per CDR3 protein. The profile shows 4,500 to 5,000 distinct CDR3 sequences, under 8.5% of them singletons. Study-level findings and limits: Some clonotypes were seen in both the CD4 and the CD8 compartments. These made up a small share and likely arose from convergent recombination. Reappearance after the booster was observed for most primary-vaccination clones (roughly 97% CD4, just over 85% CD8).

This clonotype originated in a man aged 18 to 29 who received the YFV17D yellow fever vaccine. The chain combines TRBV20-1 with TRBJ2-7; D is ambiguous. Sequences were derived from PBMCs, either bulk or a sorted T-cell subset (CD4+, CD8+, memory, or dextramer-sorted; not recorded which), sampled about 41 days after the first yellow fever vaccination. The CDR3 DNA follows: TGCAGTGCTAGAGATCCTCTCCGGGCCTCCTACGAGCAGTACGTC. Its protein product is CSARDPLRASYEQYV.